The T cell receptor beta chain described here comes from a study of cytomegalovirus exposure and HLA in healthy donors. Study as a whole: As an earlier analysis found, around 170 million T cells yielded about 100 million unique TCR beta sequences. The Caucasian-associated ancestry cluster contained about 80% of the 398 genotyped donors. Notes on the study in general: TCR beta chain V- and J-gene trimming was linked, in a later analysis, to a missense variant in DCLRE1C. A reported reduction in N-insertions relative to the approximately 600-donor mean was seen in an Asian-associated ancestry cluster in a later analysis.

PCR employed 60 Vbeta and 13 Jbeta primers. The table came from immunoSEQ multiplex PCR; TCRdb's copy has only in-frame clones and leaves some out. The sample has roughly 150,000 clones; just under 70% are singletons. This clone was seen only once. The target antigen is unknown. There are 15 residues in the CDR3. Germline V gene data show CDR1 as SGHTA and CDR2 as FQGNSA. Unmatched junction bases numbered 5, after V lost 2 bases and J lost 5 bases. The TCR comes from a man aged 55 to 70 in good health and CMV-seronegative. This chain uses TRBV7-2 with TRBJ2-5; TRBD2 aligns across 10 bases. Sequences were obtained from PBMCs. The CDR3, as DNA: TGTGCCAGCAGCTTACAAGCGGGAGGGCGGGAGACCCAGTACTTC. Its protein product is CASSLQAGGRETQYF.